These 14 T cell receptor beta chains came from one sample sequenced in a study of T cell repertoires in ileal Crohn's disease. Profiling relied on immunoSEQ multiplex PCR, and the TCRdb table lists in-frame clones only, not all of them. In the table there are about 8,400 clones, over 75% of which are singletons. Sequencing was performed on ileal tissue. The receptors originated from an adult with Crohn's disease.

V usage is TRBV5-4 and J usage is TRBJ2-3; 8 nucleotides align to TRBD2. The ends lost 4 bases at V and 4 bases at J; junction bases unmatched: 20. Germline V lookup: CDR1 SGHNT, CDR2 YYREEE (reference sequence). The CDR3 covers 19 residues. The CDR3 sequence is CASSPRSILAASTPDTQYF. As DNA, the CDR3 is TGTGCCAGCAGCCCCAGAAGCATACTAGCGGCTAGCACGCCAGATACGCAGTATTTT. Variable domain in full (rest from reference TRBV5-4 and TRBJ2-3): ETGVTQSPTHLIKTRGQQVTLRCSSQSGHNTVSWYQQALGQGPQFIFQYYREEENGRGNFPPRFSGLQFPNYSSELNVNALELDDSALYLCASSPRSILAASTPDTQYFGPGTRLTVL.

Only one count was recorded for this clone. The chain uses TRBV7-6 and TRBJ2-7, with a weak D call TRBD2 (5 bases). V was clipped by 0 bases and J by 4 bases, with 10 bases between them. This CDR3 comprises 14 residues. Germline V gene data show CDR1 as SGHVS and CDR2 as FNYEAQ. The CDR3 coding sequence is TGTGCCAGCAGCTTAGCTGAGGGTGCTTACGAGCAGTACTTC. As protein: CASSLAEGAYEQYF.

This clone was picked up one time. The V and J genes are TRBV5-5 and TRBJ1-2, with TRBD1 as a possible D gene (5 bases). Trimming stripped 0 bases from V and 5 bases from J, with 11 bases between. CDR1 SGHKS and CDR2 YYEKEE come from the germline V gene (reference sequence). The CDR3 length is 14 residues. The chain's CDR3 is CASSLAQGFYGYTF. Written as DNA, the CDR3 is TGTGCCAGCAGCTTGGCTCAGGGTTTTTATGGCTACACCTTC. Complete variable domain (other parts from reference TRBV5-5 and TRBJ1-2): DAGVTQSPTHLIKTRGQQVTLRCSPISGHKSVSWYQQVLGQGPQFIFQYYEKEERGRGNFPDRFSARQFPNYSSELNVNALLLGDSALYLCASSLAQGFYGYTFGSGTRLTVV.

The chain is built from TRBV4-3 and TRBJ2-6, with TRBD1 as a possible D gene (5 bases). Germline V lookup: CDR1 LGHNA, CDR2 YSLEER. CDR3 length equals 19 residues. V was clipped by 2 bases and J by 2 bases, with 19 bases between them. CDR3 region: CASSQYWGSTVAGANVLTF. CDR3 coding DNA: TGCGCCAGCAGCCAATATTGGGGCAGTACCGTCGCTGGGGCCAACGTCCTGACTTTC.

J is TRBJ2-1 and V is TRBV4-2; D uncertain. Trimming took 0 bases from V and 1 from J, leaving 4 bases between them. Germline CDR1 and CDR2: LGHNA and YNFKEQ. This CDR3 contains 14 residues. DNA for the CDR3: TGTGCCAGCAGCCAAGATCTATCCTACAATGAGCAGTTCTTC. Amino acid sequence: CASSQDLSYNEQFF.

CDR3 amino acids: CASSQDIPGGVSGYTF. CDR3 nucleotides: TGTGCCAGCAGCCAAGATATCCCGGGGGGTGTTAGTGGCTACACCTTC. The chain carries TRBV4-2 and TRBJ1-2, with a weak D call TRBD1 (5 bases). Germline V lookup: CDR1 LGHNA, CDR2 YNFKEQ. The CDR3 contains 16 residues. The V gene lost 0 bases and the J gene lost 7 bases, with 18 bases spanning the gap.

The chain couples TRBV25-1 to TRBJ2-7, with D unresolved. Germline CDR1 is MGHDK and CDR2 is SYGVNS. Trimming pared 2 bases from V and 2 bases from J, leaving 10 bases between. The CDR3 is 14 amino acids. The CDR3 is CASSEQDLTYEQYF. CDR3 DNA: TGTGCCAGCAGTGAACAGGACCTCACCTACGAGCAGTACTTC.

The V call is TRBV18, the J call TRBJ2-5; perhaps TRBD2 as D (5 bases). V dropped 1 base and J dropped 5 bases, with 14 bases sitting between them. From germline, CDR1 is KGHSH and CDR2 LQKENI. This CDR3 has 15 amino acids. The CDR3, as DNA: TGTGCCAGCTCACCACGGGTCGAGGGTAAGGAGACCCAGTACTTC. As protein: CASSPRVEGKETQYF.

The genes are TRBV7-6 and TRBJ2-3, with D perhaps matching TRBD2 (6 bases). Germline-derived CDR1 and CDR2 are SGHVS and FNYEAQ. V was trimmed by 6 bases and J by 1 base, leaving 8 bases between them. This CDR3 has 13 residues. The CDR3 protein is CASSPGGTDTQYF. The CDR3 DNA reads TGTGCCAGCAGTCCGGGGGGCACAGATACGCAGTATTTT.

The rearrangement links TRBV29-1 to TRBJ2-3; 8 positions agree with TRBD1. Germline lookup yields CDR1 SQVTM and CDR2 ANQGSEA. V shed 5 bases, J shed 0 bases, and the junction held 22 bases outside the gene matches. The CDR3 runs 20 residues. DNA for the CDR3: TGCAGCGTTTTTCGAGGGTCACAGGGGGGCCCTTTTTCTAGCACAGATACGCAGTATTTT. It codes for CSVFRGSQGGPFSSTDTQYF.

DNA of the CDR3: TGTGCCAGTAGTATAGATCAGGGTGAGCAGTTCTTC. Its translation: CASSIDQGEQFF. The chain recombines TRBV19 with TRBJ2-1; D is perhaps TRBD1 (5 bases). The CDR3 runs 12 residues. Germline lookup yields CDR1 LNHDA and CDR2 SQIVND (reference sequence). The V and J ends lost 0 bases and 9 bases respectively, with 6 bases between them.

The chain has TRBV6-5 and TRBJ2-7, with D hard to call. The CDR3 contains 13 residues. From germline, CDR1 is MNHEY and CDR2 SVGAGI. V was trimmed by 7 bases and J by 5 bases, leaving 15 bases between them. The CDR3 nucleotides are TGTGCCAGCACCAACCCCATATTAAACGAGCAGTACTTC. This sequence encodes CASTNPILNEQYF.

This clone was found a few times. CDR3 nucleotides: TGTGCCAGTAGTATCAGGACTCAACTCGACGGCAGCGATACGCAGTATTTT. This codes for CASSIRTQLDGSDTQYF. V usage is TRBV19 and J usage is TRBJ2-3; D is perhaps TRBD2 (5 bases). V lost 3 bases, J lost 6 bases, and 22 bases lay in between. The CDR3 runs to 17 residues. The germline V gene has CDR1 LNHDA and CDR2 SQIVND (reference sequence). Variable domain in full (rest from reference TRBV19 and TRBJ2-3): DGGITQSPKYLFRKEGQNVTLSCEQNLNHDAMYWYRQDPGQGLRLIYYSQIVNDFQKGDIAEGYSVSREKKESFPLTVTSAQKNPTAFYLCASSIRTQLDGSDTQYFGPGTRLTVL.

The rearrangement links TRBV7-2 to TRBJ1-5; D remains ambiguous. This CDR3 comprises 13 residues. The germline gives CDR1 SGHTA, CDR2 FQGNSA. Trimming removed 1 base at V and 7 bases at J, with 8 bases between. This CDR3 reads CASSLGGSQPQHF. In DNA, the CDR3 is TGTGCCAGCAGCTTAGGCGGGAGCCAGCCCCAGCATTTT.